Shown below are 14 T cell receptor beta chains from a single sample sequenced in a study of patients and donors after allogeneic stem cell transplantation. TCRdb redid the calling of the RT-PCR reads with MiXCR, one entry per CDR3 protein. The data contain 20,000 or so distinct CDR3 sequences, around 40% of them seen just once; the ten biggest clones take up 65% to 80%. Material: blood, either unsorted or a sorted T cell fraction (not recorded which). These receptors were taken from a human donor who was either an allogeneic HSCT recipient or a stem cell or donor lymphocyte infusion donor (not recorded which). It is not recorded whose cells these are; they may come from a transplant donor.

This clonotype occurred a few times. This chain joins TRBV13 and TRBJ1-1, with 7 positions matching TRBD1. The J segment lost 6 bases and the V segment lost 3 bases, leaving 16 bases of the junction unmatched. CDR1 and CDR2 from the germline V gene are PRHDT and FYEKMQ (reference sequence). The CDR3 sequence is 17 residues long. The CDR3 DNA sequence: TGTGCCAGCAGCTTCCCTGATCAAGACCAGGGGGTCCCTGAAGCTTTCTTT. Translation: CASSFPDQDQGVPEAFF.

In DNA form, the CDR3 reads TGCAGTGCTAGCAGAACTAGCGGGAGGTACGGCGAGCAGTACTTC. This gives the protein CSASRTSGRYGEQYF. This chain links TRBV20-1 with TRBJ2-7, with 12 positions matching TRBD2. V lost 3 bases and J lost 6; bases outside the gene matches: 9. CDR1 and CDR2 (germline): DFQATT, SNEGSKA (reference sequence). The CDR3 runs 15 residues.

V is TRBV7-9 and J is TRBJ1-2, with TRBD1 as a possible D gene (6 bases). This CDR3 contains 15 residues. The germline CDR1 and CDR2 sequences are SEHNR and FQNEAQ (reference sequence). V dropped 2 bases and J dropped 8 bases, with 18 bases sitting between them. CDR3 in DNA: TGTGCCAGCAGCTTATTAACAGGGAATAATAACGGCTACACCTTC. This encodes CASSLLTGNNNGYTF. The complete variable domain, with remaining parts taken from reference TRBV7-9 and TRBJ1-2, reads DTGVSQNPRHKITKRGQNVTFRCDPISEHNRLYWYRQTLGQGPEFLTYFQNEAQLEKSRLLSDRFSAERPKGSFSTLEIQRTEQGDSAMYLCASSLLTGNNNGYTFGSGTRLTVV.

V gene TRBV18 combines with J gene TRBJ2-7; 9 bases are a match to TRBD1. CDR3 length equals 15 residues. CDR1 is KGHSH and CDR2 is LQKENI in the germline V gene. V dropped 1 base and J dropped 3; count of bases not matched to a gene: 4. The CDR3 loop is CASSPRTGVFYEQYF. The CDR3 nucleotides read TGTGCCAGCTCACCACGGACAGGGGTGTTCTACGAGCAGTACTTC.

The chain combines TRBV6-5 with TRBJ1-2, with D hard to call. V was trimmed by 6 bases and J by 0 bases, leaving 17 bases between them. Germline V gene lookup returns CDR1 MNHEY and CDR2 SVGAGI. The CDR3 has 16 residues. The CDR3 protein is CASSRLVGLANYGYTF. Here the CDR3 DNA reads TGTGCCAGCAGCCGGCTGGTCGGCTTAGCTAACTATGGCTACACCTTC.

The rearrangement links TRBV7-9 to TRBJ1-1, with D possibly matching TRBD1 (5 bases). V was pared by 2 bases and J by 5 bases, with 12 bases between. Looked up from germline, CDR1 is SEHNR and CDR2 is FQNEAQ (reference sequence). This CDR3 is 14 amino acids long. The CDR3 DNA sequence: TGTGCCAGCAGCTTATGGTCCAGGGAAACTGAAGCTTTCTTT. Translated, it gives CASSLWSRETEAFF.

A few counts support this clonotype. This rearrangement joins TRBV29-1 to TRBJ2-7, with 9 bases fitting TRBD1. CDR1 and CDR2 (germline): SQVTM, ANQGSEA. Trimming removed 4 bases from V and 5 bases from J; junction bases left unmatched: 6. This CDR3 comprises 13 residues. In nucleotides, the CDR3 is TGCAGCGTTGGACAGGGGGTTCTCGACGAGCAGTACTTC. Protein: CSVGQGVLDEQYF.

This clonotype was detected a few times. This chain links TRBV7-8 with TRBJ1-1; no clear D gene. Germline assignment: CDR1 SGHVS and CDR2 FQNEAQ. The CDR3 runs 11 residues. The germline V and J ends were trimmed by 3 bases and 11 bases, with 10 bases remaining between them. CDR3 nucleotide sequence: TGTGCCAGCAGCTTGGGAAGTGTGGCTTTCTTT. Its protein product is CASSLGSVAFF.

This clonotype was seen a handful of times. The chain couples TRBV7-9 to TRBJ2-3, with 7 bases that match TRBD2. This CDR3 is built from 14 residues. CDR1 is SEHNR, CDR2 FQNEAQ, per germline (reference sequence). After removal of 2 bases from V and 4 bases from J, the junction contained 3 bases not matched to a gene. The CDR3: CASSLRGLSDTQYF. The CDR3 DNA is TGTGCCAGCAGCTTAAGGGGACTATCAGATACGCAGTATTTT.

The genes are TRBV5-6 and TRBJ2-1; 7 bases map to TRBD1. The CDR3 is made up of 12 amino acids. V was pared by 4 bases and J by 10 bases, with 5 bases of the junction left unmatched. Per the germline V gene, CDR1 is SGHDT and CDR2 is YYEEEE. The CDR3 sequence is CASSPTGNEQFF. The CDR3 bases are TGTGCCAGCAGCCCGACAGGGAACGAGCAGTTCTTC.

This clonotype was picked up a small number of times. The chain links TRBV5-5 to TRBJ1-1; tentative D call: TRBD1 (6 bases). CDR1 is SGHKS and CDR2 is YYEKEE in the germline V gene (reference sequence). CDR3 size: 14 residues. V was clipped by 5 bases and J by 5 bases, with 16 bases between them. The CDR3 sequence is CASSITTGRTEAFF. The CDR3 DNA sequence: TGTGCCAGCAGTATTACGACAGGACGAACTGAAGCTTTCTTT.

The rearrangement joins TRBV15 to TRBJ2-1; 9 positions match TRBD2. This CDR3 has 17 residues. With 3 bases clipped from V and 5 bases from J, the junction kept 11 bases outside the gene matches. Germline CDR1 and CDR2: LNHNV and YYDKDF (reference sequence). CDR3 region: CATSRGRVTSGDNEQFF. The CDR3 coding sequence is TGTGCCACCAGCAGGGGCCGAGTGACTAGCGGAGACAATGAGCAGTTCTTC.

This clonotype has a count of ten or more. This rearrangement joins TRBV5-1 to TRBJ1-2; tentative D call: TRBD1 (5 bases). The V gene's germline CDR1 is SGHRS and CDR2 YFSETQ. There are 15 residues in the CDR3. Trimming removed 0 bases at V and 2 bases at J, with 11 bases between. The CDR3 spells CASSLGGTANYGYTF. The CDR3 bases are TGCGCCAGCAGCTTGGGCGGGACCGCCAACTATGGCTACACCTTC.

The CDR3 protein is CASSSWDLGATNEKLFF. For the CDR3, the DNA is TGTGCCAGCAGTTCATGGGACCTGGGGGCAACTAATGAAAAACTGTTTTTT. The gene calls are TRBV12-3 or TRBV12-4 and TRBJ1-4, with D perhaps matching TRBD1 (5 bases). The V and J ends lost 4 bases and 0 bases respectively, with 15 bases between them. The length of the CDR3 is 17 residues.